This T cell receptor beta chain is from a study of vaccination effects on CD4 cells after COVID-19. Study observations and caveats: Recruitment yielded few convalescent patients, and the study had no early post-infection timepoints. Marked clonal contraction of both clone types appeared late after vaccination.

This CDR3 contains 14 residues. The V and J ends lost 2 bases and 5 bases, in that order; junction bases with no gene match: 4. Germline CDR1 reads SGHAT; CDR2 reads FQNNGV. Sequenced by immunoSEQ multiplex PCR; TCRdb stores in-frame clones only, minus some. The profile shows roughly 24,000 clones, over 75% of them singletons. As concerns this clone: The antigen is undetermined.

Sequencing was preceded by expansion of antigen-specific CD4+ T cells with viral peptide pools in the ViraFEST assay. Isolating CD4+ T cells followed approximately 11 days of culture. Everyone in the study got two shots of either the BNT162b2 or mRNA-1273 vaccine. IL-2 medium was substituted for half the medium on days 3 and 7. The chain combines TRBV11-2 with TRBJ2-5, with TRBD1 identical over 8 bases. This receptor was obtained from a human donor who received a COVID-19 vaccine. Some clones in this sample may be carry-over from other donors' samples. Sequencing used CD4+ T cells from PBMCs cultured with SARS-CoV-2 spike peptides, obtained after COVID-19 vaccination. The CDR3 spells CASSLTGGTETQYF. The CDR3 DNA follows: TGTGCCAGCAGCTTAACAGGGGGAACCGAGACCCAGTACTTC.